One sample yielded the 15 T cell receptor gamma chains listed below, sequenced in a study of γδ T cells in repeated Plasmodium falciparum infection. Gammadelta T cells were flow-sorted from PBMC into Vgamma9/Vdelta2+ and Vdelta2-negative populations for bulk analysis. TCRdb redid the clone calls on the multiplex PCR reads with CATT. The sample records 11,000 to 15,000 gamma-chain clones, roughly 1.7% being singletons. The specimen was gamma-delta T cells from blood. These receptors were obtained from a pool of human donors (malaria-infected and uninfected, not separated).

There are many counts of this clone. The TCRdb protein comes from a much larger clone and disagrees with this DNA's translation at residue 3, likely due to a read error; the protein given here is derived from the DNA. The genes are TRGV5 and TRGJ1 or TRGJ2. CDR1 is VINAFY, CDR2 YDVSNSKD, per germline. This CDR3 is 15 amino acids long. The CDR3 sequence: CAAWLSSSNYYKKLF. CDR3 sequence (DNA): TGTGCCGCCTGGCTCTCGTCGTCGAATTATTATAAGAAACTCTTT.

This clone counts as large. This may arise from a read error, as a much more abundant clone is one base away. The sample carries other DNA sequences with the same CDR3. The J gene is TRGJP, the V gene TRGV9. Germline lookup yields CDR1 GITISATS and CDR2 ISYDGTV (reference sequence). With V trimmed by 0 bases and J by 5 bases, 1 base remained unmatched. CDR3 length: 16 amino acids. The CDR3 DNA is TGTGCCTTGTGGGAGGTGAAAGAGTTGGGCAAAAAAATCAAGGTATTT. It yields the protein CALWEVKELGKKIKVF.

At least ten counts were recorded for this clone. The J gene is TRGJP1, the V gene TRGV2. Germline trimming cut 2 bases from V and 7 bases from J; bases unmatched to any gene: 7. Germline CDR1 and CDR2: EGSNGY and YDSYNSKV. The CDR3 extends over 14 amino acids. The CDR3 nucleotides read TGTGCCACCTGGGACGTAGAACTTGGTTGGTTCAAGATATTT. This gives the protein CATWDVELGWFKIF.

This clone has ten or more counts. The protein held in TCRdb is that of a much larger clone and does not match this DNA's translation at residue 11, likely because of a read error; the protein shown is translated from the DNA. The V call is TRGV9, the J call TRGJ1 or TRGJ2. This CDR3 contains 14 residues. Per the germline V gene, CDR1 is GITISATS and CDR2 is ISYDGTV (reference sequence). The CDR3 region is CALWEVPYGYRKLF. In DNA, the CDR3 is TGTGCCTTGTGGGAGGTGCCTTACGGTTATAGGAAACTCTTT.

Details on this clone: With a far larger clone one base away, a read error is the likely cause. At the DNA level, this CDR3 is encoded by other sequences in the same sample as well. The CDR3 coding sequence is TGTGCCACCTGGGAGTTATTATATTACAAGAAACTCTTT. As protein: CATWELLYYKKLF. The V gene is TRGV3, the J gene TRGJ1 or TRGJ2. The J gene is absent in TCRdb and was assigned here via DNA matching to germline. The CDR3 totals 13 residues. The germline gives CDR1 VTNTFY, CDR2 YDVSTARD (reference sequence).

J is TRGJ1 or TRGJ2 and V is TRGV3. No J gene was available from TCRdb, and it was assigned here by a germline match of the DNA. This CDR3 spans 15 amino acids. Germline V gene sequence: CDR1 VTNTFY, CDR2 YDVSTARD (reference sequence). Trimming at V came to 6 bases and at J to 8 bases, leaving 19 bases not matched to a gene. Here the CDR3 DNA reads TGTGCCACCTGGACCGACTTCTACCCCGGCGATAAGAAACTCTTT. Protein: CATWTDFYPGDKKLF.

To note about this clone: The protein in TCRdb stems from a much larger clone and differs at residue 4 from this DNA's translation, likely a read error; here the protein is translated from the DNA. The V and J genes are TRGV5 and TRGJ1 or TRGJ2. TCRdb does not report a J gene; here it was assigned by matching the DNA to germline references. There are 13 residues in the CDR3. Germline assignment: CDR1 VINAFY and CDR2 YDVSNSKD. The CDR3 DNA reads TGTGCCACCGGGGACACGTTTTATTATAAGAAACTCTTT. Translated, it gives CATGDTFYYKKLF.

This clone counts as medium-sized (0.01 to 0.1%). Within the sample, other DNA sequences also encode this same CDR3. The J gene is TRGJP, the V gene TRGV9. This CDR3 region has 17 residues. V was pared by 0 bases and J by 4 bases, with 3 bases of the junction left unmatched. Germline V CDR1 and CDR2: GITISATS, ISYDGTV (reference sequence). The CDR3 is CALWEVQQELGKKIKVF. CDR3 DNA sequence: TGTGCCTTGTGGGAGGTGCAACAAGAGTTGGGCAAAAAAATCAAGGTATTT.

This clone was seen many times. Only one base separates this from a far larger clonotype, so it likely reflects a read error. Other DNA sequences in the sample encode the same CDR3. This chain's CDR3 is CALWEVFWDKKLF. As DNA, the CDR3 is TGTGCCTTGTGGGAGGTCTTTTGGGATAAGAAGCTCTTT. A V gene of TRGV9 was called, but no J gene was assigned. The length of the CDR3 is 13 residues. Germline CDR1 GITISATS, CDR2 ISYDGTV (reference sequence).

This clone was recorded a few times. A read error likely explains why the TCRdb protein, taken from a much larger clone, differs from this DNA's translation at residue 9; the protein shown is translated from the DNA. The rearrangement links TRGV4 to TRGJ1 or TRGJ2. The J gene comes from matching the DNA to germline here; TCRdb lacks it. V lost 1 base and J lost 9; bases outside the gene matches: 9. Germline lookup yields CDR1 EGSTGY and CDR2 YDSYTSSV. This CDR3 region has 13 residues. CDR3 amino acids: CATWDGCVCKKLF. The CDR3 DNA follows: TGTGCCACCTGGGATGGTTGCGTTTGTAAGAAACTCTTT.

Of note for this clone: This is likely an artifact of a read error, given a far larger clone one base away. Other nucleotide sequences in the sample specify the same CDR3. This rearrangement joins TRGV4 to TRGJ1 or TRGJ2. The CDR3 is made up of 13 amino acids. The germline V gene has CDR1 EGSTGY and CDR2 YDSYTSSV. The CDR3 spells CATWEKNYYKKLF. The DNA for the CDR3 is TGTGCTACCTGGGAAAAGAATTATTATAAGAAACTCTTT.

On this clone: The protein in TCRdb stems from a much larger clone and differs at residue 11 from this DNA's translation, likely a read error; here the protein is translated from the DNA. No J gene was assigned, while the V gene was called as TRGV5. The CDR3 totals 13 residues. Germline V gene data show CDR1 as VINAFY and CDR2 as YDVSNSKD. The CDR3 is CATWDGGGYKELF. The CDR3 nucleotides read TGTGCCACCTGGGACGGTGGAGGGTATAAGGAACTCTTT.

For this clone: Translating this DNA gives a protein that differs at residue 7 from the TCRdb one, which belongs to a much larger clone; a read error is likely, and the protein shown is this translation. The chain joins TRGV9 to TRGJ1 or TRGJ2. TCRdb supplies no J gene; here it was assigned by aligning the nucleotide sequence to germline. The germline V gene encodes CDR1 GITISATS and CDR2 ISYDGTV (reference sequence). This CDR3 contains 12 residues. With 6 bases clipped from V and 8 bases from J, the junction kept 10 bases outside the gene matches. This CDR3 reads CALWRSGNKKLF. CDR3 DNA sequence: TGTGCCTTGTGGAGGTCCGGAAATAAGAAACTCTTT.

In its sample, this clone was seen a few times. TCRdb's protein, taken from a much larger clone, differs from this DNA's translation at residue 2, likely owing to a read error; the protein displayed comes from the DNA. The chain couples TRGV9 to TRGJ1 or TRGJ2. No J gene is reported in TCRdb; it was inferred here by comparing the DNA with germline. Germline values: CDR1 GITISATS, CDR2 ISYDGTV (reference sequence). The CDR3 is 15 amino acids. DNA of the CDR3: TGTACCTTGTGGGAGGTGCATCCGGGTTATTATAAGAAACTCTTT. This encodes CTLWEVHPGYYKKLF.

This clone appeared many times. The mismatch at residue 7 between this DNA's translation and the TCRdb protein of a much larger clone likely reflects a read error; the protein shown is translated from the DNA. Other DNA sequences in this sample translate to the same CDR3. The rearrangement links TRGV9 to TRGJ1 or TRGJ2. Here the J gene came from matching the DNA to germline, since TCRdb omits it. Trimming removed 3 bases from V and 6 bases from J; junction bases left unmatched: 5. The germline V gene has CDR1 GITISATS and CDR2 ISYDGTV (reference sequence). The CDR3 has 12 residues. CDR3 coding DNA: TGTGCCTTGTGGGAGTACTGTTATAAGAAACTCTTT. Its translation: CALWEYCYKKLF.